These 19 T cell receptor beta chains were sequenced from one sample in a study of T cell responses to AZD1222 COVID-19 vaccine. Sequencing used immunoSEQ multiplex PCR; TCRdb keeps in-frame clones, though not all of them. The sample has some 190,000 clones; around 94% are singletons. The material was peripheral blood, obtained 28 days after the second dose of the MenACWY control vaccine. The receptors originated from an adult who received the MenACWY meningococcal vaccine as a control.

This chain uses TRBV5-1 with TRBJ2-3; the match to TRBD2 covers 8 bases. Germline V gene lookup returns CDR1 SGHRS and CDR2 YFSETQ. The CDR3 runs to 13 residues. V lost 3 bases and J lost 4; bases outside the gene matches: 1. CDR3 loop: CASSSGGADTQYF. The CDR3, as DNA: TGCGCCAGCAGCTCCGGGGGGGCAGATACGCAGTATTTT.

The J gene is TRBJ1-5, the V gene TRBV28; 11 nucleotides line up with TRBD1. CDR1 and CDR2 from the germline V gene are MDHEN and SYDVKM. The V gene end was trimmed by 8 bases and the J gene end by 2 bases; junction bases not matched to a gene: 8. The CDR3 spans 16 residues. Here the CDR3 DNA reads TGTGCCAGCTACGGGACAGGGGGGGTTCGCAATCAGCCCCAGCATTTT. This gives the protein CASYGTGGVRNQPQHF. Filled out from reference TRBV28 and TRBJ1-5, the complete variable domain reads DVKVTQSSRYLVKRTGEKVFLECVQDMDHENMFWYRQDPGLGLRLIYFSYDVKMKEKGDIPEGYSVSREKKERFSLILESASTNQTSMYLCASYGTGGVRNQPQHFGDGTRLSIL.

The chain joins TRBV19 to TRBJ2-3; 8 bases map to TRBD2. With V trimmed by 3 bases and J by 0 bases, 2 bases remained unmatched. CDR3 size: 15 residues. Germline CDR1 is LNHDA and CDR2 is SQIVND (reference sequence). The CDR3 DNA is TGTGCCAGTAGTATTAAGCGGGGGAGCACAGATACGCAGTATTTT. This gives the protein CASSIKRGSTDTQYF.

This rearrangement joins TRBV19 to TRBJ1-4, with D tentatively TRBD1 (6 bases). CDR1 LNHDA and CDR2 SQIVND come from the germline V gene (reference sequence). Between the trimmed V and J ends, which lost 3 bases and 7 bases, there was a span of 12 bases. The CDR3 is 14 residues long. CDR3 bases: TGTGCCAGTAGTATCCGGGGGGCAGGTGAAAAACTGTTTTTT. This gives the protein CASSIRGAGEKLFF.

This chain uses TRBV2 with TRBJ2-1, with TRBD1 matching 11 bases. CDR1 is SNHLY and CDR2 is FYNNEI in the germline V gene. The V and J ends lost 6 bases and 6 bases, in that order; junction bases with no gene match: 4. The CDR3 is made up of 14 amino acids. DNA of the CDR3: TGTGCCAGCAGCGGACAGGGGGCAGGCAATGAGCAGTTCTTC. Amino acids: CASSGQGAGNEQFF. The full variable domain, with the rest looked up from reference TRBV2 and TRBJ2-1, is EPEVTQTPSHQVTQMGQEVILRCVPISNHLYFYWYRQILGQKVEFLVSFYNNEISEKSEIFDDQFSVERPDGSNFTLKIRSTKLEDSAMYFCASSGQGAGNEQFFGPGTRLTVL.

The gene calls are TRBV4-2 and TRBJ2-7, with D possibly TRBD1 on 5 matching bases. CDR3 size: 15 residues. The germline V and J ends were trimmed by 3 bases and 4 bases, with 16 bases remaining between them. The germline V gene encodes CDR1 LGHNA and CDR2 YNFKEQ. CDR3 in DNA: TGTGCCAGCAGCCAGCAACAGGAAAAGAATTACGAGCAGTACTTC. This translates into CASSQQQEKNYEQYF.

The chain links TRBV2 to TRBJ1-3, with 7 bases that match TRBD1. Germline CDR1 SNHLY, CDR2 FYNNEI. V dropped 4 bases and J dropped 0; count of bases not matched to a gene: 3. The CDR3 length is 15 residues. Here the CDR3 DNA reads TGTGCCAGCAGTGGGGGGACAGACTCTGGAAACACCATATATTTT. Its protein is CASSGGTDSGNTIYF.

This chain joins TRBV19 and TRBJ2-1, with 10 nucleotides matching TRBD2. Germline loops: CDR1 LNHDA, CDR2 SQIVND (reference sequence). V shed 3 bases, J shed 5 bases, and the junction held 4 bases outside the gene matches. The length of the CDR3 is 15 residues. The CDR3 region is CASSMVAGGHNEQFF. CDR3 in DNA: TGTGCCAGTAGTATGGTAGCGGGAGGACACAATGAGCAGTTCTTC.

The genes are TRBV7-9 and TRBJ2-2, with 9 bases identical to TRBD1. This CDR3 is built from 16 residues. With V trimmed by 5 bases and J by 5 bases, 9 bases remained unmatched. Germline CDR1 SEHNR, CDR2 FQNEAQ (reference sequence). The CDR3 loop is CASSAPDRGKTGELFF. The CDR3 nucleotides read TGTGCCAGCAGCGCCCCGGACAGGGGAAAAACCGGGGAGCTGTTTTTT.

The rearrangement joins TRBV7-3 to TRBJ2-1, with 9 bases matching TRBD2. V was pared by 1 base and J by 8 bases, with 3 bases of the junction left unmatched. The CDR3 extends over 14 amino acids. Germline V gene sequence: CDR1 SGHTA, CDR2 FQGTGA. The CDR3 region has the DNA TGTGCCAGCAGCTTAAAGGGACTAGCCTATGAGCAGTTCTTC. Its translation: CASSLKGLAYEQFF.

As DNA, the CDR3 is TGTGCCAGCAGCTTAGCGTGGAGACTAGCGGGGGGGACGAACACCGGGGAGCTGTTTTTT. It specifies CASSLAWRLAGGTNTGELFF. This chain joins TRBV7-6 and TRBJ2-2; 14 bases are a match to TRBD2. The ends lost 0 bases at V and 0 bases at J; junction bases unmatched: 6. Germline V gene lookup returns CDR1 SGHVS and CDR2 FNYEAQ. CDR3 length equals 20 residues.

The genes are TRBV28 and TRBJ1-1; tentative D call: TRBD1 (5 bases). The CDR3 loop spans 12 amino acids. The germline gives CDR1 MDHEN, CDR2 SYDVKM. V gave up 5 bases and J gave up 8 bases, with 12 bases separating them. The CDR3 coding sequence is TGTGCCAGCAGTCCGGGGCCCCTAGAAGCTTTCTTT. This translates into CASSPGPLEAFF.

The chain uses TRBV27 and TRBJ2-1; D perhaps matches TRBD2 (6 bases). The germline V and J ends were trimmed by 5 bases and 0 bases, with 11 bases remaining between them. CDR1 and CDR2 from the germline V gene are MNHEY and SMNVEV (reference sequence). There are 15 residues in the CDR3. CDR3: CASSTLAVSYNEQFF. The CDR3 bases are TGTGCCAGCAGTACACTAGCTGTCTCCTACAATGAGCAGTTCTTC.

V gene TRBV4-2 combines with J gene TRBJ1-1; D is possibly TRBD1 (6 bases). The CDR3 covers 14 residues. With 7 bases removed from V and 1 base from J, the gap between germline ends came to 13 bases. Germline loops: CDR1 LGHNA, CDR2 YNFKEQ. CDR3 loop: CASTPDRTNTEAFF. DNA for the CDR3: TGTGCCAGCACCCCAGACAGGACGAACACTGAAGCTTTCTTT.

The rearrangement joins TRBV6-2 or TRBV6-3 to TRBJ1-5, with 7 bases matching TRBD1. Trimming took 4 bases from V and 4 from J; bases not matched to a gene: 13. The CDR3 has 17 amino acids. CDR1 and CDR2 from the germline V gene are MNHEY and SVGEGT. Written as DNA, the CDR3 is TGTGCCAGCAGTTTACACCAACGACAGGGACCAAATCAGCCCCAGCATTTT. Its translation is CASSLHQRQGPNQPQHF.

The chain links TRBV3-1 (or the pseudogene TRBV3-2) to TRBJ1-4, with D possibly TRBD1 on 5 matching bases. The V gene lost 5 bases and the J gene lost 10 bases, with 11 bases spanning the gap. Germline V gives CDR1 LGHDT, CDR2 YNNKEL (reference sequence). There are 12 residues in the CDR3. Written as DNA, the CDR3 is TGTGCCAGCAGCGAGGGGTTTGGAAAACTGTTTTTT. Its translation is CASSEGFGKLFF.

The rearrangement joins TRBV30 to TRBJ2-3, with TRBD2 matching 13 bases. Germline V gives CDR1 GTSNPN, CDR2 SVGIG (reference sequence). The CDR3 runs to 14 residues. V shed 3 bases, J shed 7 bases, and the junction held 4 bases outside the gene matches. CDR3 loop: CAWSRLAGGYTQYF. In nucleotides, the CDR3 is TGTGCCTGGAGCCGACTAGCGGGGGGATATACGCAGTATTTT.

The genes are TRBV19 and TRBJ1-2; possibly TRBD1 for D (6 bases). V was clipped by 6 bases and J by 4 bases, with 12 bases between them. The CDR3 runs to 13 residues. Germline CDR1 and CDR2: LNHDA and SQIVND (reference sequence). DNA for the CDR3: TGTGCCAGTAGCCTCAGGGGAACCTATGGCTACACCTTC. Translated, it gives CASSLRGTYGYTF.

The J gene is TRBJ2-1, the V gene TRBV6-2 or TRBV6-3; no firm D call. Germline loops: CDR1 MNHEY, CDR2 SVGEGT. This CDR3 contains 13 residues. Trimming took off 2 bases at V and 6 bases at J, with 8 bases between the two ends. As DNA, the CDR3 is TGTGCCAGCAGTTACGCCAGGATCAATGAGCAGTTCTTC. Amino acid sequence: CASSYARINEQFF.